The clone carrying this T cell receptor (beta chain) was seen a handful of times. Authors' methods: Reference gene primers were amplified, and this amplification served to estimate nucleated cell counts. Data came from immunoSEQ multiplex PCR; TCRdb stores just in-frame clones and leaves some out. The DNA gave D and trimming, while V, J and clone size come from that table. This sample has approximately 170,000 clones, with about four fifths found just once. This record comes from a study of blood T cell repertoires in COVID-19. Study in general: Samples taken during acute and convalescent COVID-19 were collected in the United States, Italy and Spain.

Sequencing was performed on peripheral blood. The origin of this receptor is a woman aged 80 or over with active or convalescent COVID-19.

The CDR3 bases are TGTGCCAGCAGCTTAGACAGGGACGATGAGCAGTTCTTC. As protein: CASSLDRDDEQFF. This chain uses TRBV7-9 with TRBJ2-1; D may be TRBD1 (6 bases). From germline, CDR1 is SEHNR and CDR2 FQNEAQ (reference sequence). The germline V and J ends were trimmed by 1 base and 8 bases, with 9 bases remaining between them. The CDR3 extends over 13 amino acids.